These 27 T cell receptor beta chains were all obtained from the same sample, sequenced in a study of T cells after yellow fever vaccination. Each CDR3 protein is one row after TCRdb ran MiXCR on the 5' RACE reads. The table lists hundreds of thousands of distinct CDR3 sequences, about 19% of them singletons. Specimen: PBMCs, collected 15 days after the yellow fever booster vaccination. All receptors derive from a man between 25 and 39 years old who received the YFV17D yellow fever vaccine.

This clonotype was observed a handful of times. The chain has TRBV7-2 and TRBJ2-3; D perhaps matches TRBD2 (6 bases). Germline CDR1 SGHTA, CDR2 FQGNSA. This CDR3 has 15 amino acids. V lost 1 base, J lost 4 bases, and 12 bases lay in between. This CDR3 reads CASSLDGRESDTQYF. For the CDR3, the DNA is TGTGCCAGCAGCTTAGACGGCCGGGAGTCAGATACGCAGTATTTT.

This clonotype occurred a few times. V gene TRBV12-3 or TRBV12-4 combines with J gene TRBJ2-5, with 8 nucleotides matching TRBD2. V shed 5 bases, J shed 1 base, and the junction held 6 bases outside the gene matches. CDR3 length equals 15 residues. DNA of the CDR3: TGTGCCAGCAGTATTAGCGGGGTGTTCCAAGAGACCCAGTACTTC. It yields the protein CASSISGVFQETQYF.

V and J are TRBV11-2 and TRBJ2-5; 11 nucleotides line up with TRBD2. The CDR3 runs to 16 residues. Trimming at V came to 5 bases and at J to 5 bases, leaving 10 bases not matched to a gene. Germline CDR1 and CDR2: SGHAT and FQNNGV. In nucleotides, the CDR3 is TGTGCCAGCAGCCCCCTTACTAGCGGGAGCGCGGAGACCCAGTACTTC. It codes for CASSPLTSGSAETQYF.

This clonotype has a handful of counts. V usage is TRBV28 and J usage is TRBJ2-7; no definite D call. The CDR3 spans 14 residues. V was pared by 3 bases and J by 6 bases, with 15 bases between. Germline-derived CDR1 and CDR2 are MDHEN and SYDVKM. DNA of the CDR3: TGTGCCAGCAGTTTGGCCACATTCGTCCGCGAGCAGTACTTC. Translating gives CASSLATFVREQYF.

This sequence joins TRBV6-6 and TRBJ2-3; D is ambiguous. V was shortened by 6 bases and J by 4 bases, with 11 bases between the two germline ends. There are 13 residues in the CDR3. Germline assignment: CDR1 MNHNY and CDR2 SVGAGI (reference sequence). CDR3 in amino acids: CASRPTPADTQYF. In DNA form, the CDR3 reads TGTGCCAGCAGGCCGACCCCAGCAGATACGCAGTATTTT.

The chain links TRBV9 to TRBJ2-2; 7 bases fit TRBD2. The CDR3 has 16 amino acids. J gave up 4 bases and V 2 bases, and 8 bases lay outside the gene matches. Germline lookup yields CDR1 SGDLS and CDR2 YYNGEE. The CDR3, as DNA: TGTGCCAGCAGCGTCTCGGGGGAGGGCCTCACCGGGGAGCTGTTTTTT. It codes for CASSVSGEGLTGELFF.

This clonotype has more than one count but fewer than ten. V and J are TRBV29-1 and TRBJ2-7, with D possibly matching TRBD2 (5 bases). The V end lost 0 bases, the J end lost 6 bases, and 9 bases lay between the germline ends. The CDR3 sequence is 12 residues long. CDR1 SQVTM and CDR2 ANQGSEA come from the germline V gene. CDR3 region: CSVEDLRGEQYF. The CDR3 nucleotides are TGCAGCGTTGAAGACCTCCGGGGCGAGCAGTACTTC.

This clonotype turned up a few times. The chain employs TRBV10-3 and TRBJ2-3; D remains unclear. The CDR3 totals 12 residues. Trimming cost V 10 bases and J 6 bases, with 14 bases left between them. CDR1 is ENHRY, CDR2 SYGVKD, per germline. The CDR3 loop reads CATGDPADTQYF. In DNA, the CDR3 is TGTGCCACCGGTGATCCCGCGGATACGCAGTATTTT.

This chain uses TRBV18 with TRBJ2-3; no firm D call. V shed 3 bases and J shed 5 bases, with 18 bases lying between them. This CDR3 is 16 amino acids long. Germline CDR1 is KGHSH and CDR2 is LQKENI. Written as DNA, the CDR3 is TGTGCCAGCTCACCTGTGCGGCGGCCCCCCGGAGATACGCAGTATTTT. This gives the protein CASSPVRRPPGDTQYF.

This clonotype came up once. The chain is built from TRBV20-1 and TRBJ2-3; weak D call: TRBD2 (5 bases). V was clipped by 5 bases and J by 6 bases, with 12 bases between them. Germline V gives CDR1 DFQATT, CDR2 SNEGSKA (reference sequence). The CDR3 is 12 residues long. The DNA of the CDR3 is TGCAGTGCTCCCGGGATGGGGGATACGCAGTATTTT. Amino acids: CSAPGMGDTQYF.

There are a few counts of this clonotype. The CDR3 nucleotides read TGTGCCAGCAGTTTATCACAGGGGGCGGTCTCGATCGATGCCAACACTGAAGCTTTCTTT. Encoded protein: CASSLSQGAVSIDANTEAFF. The chain joins TRBV28 to TRBJ1-1; the match to TRBD1 covers 9 bases. Germline V CDR1 and CDR2: MDHEN, SYDVKM. Trimming at V came to 1 base and at J to 2 bases, leaving 17 bases not matched to a gene. The CDR3 runs to 20 residues.

In this sample, this clonotype turned up a few times. The chain recombines TRBV4-3 with TRBJ2-5; TRBD1 is a possible D gene (5 bases). V was cut by 2 bases and J by 3 bases, with 7 bases left in between. Germline-derived CDR1 and CDR2 are LGHNA and YSLEER. The CDR3 has 13 amino acids. CDR3 DNA: TGCGCCAGCAGCCAATCCAGGGAAGAGACCCAGTACTTC. Protein: CASSQSREETQYF.

This clonotype was detected a few times. The chain joins TRBV11-1 to TRBJ2-7; a weak D match, TRBD2 (6 bases). Germline V gene lookup returns CDR1 SGHAT and CDR2 FQDESV (reference sequence). There are 15 residues in the CDR3. V shed 2 bases and J shed 2 bases, with 13 bases lying between them. The CDR3 DNA sequence: TGTGCCAGCAGCTTAATTGGGGGAGGAACCTACGAGCAGTACTTC. It is translated as CASSLIGGGTYEQYF.

This clonotype was detected a few times. The chain combines TRBV3-1 with TRBJ2-5; 8 bases map to TRBD1. The CDR3 runs 15 residues. CDR1 and CDR2 from the germline V gene are LGHDT and YNNKEL (reference sequence). V lost 4 bases to trimming and J lost 2 bases; unmatched junction nucleotides: 6. This CDR3 is CASSPGQGRQETQYF. The DNA of the CDR3 is TGTGCCAGCAGCCCCGGACAGGGTAGACAAGAGACCCAGTACTTC.

The chain has TRBV5-1 and TRBJ2-5; D remains ambiguous. Germline lookup yields CDR1 SGHRS and CDR2 YFSETQ. This CDR3 has 13 residues. Trimming shortened V by 0 bases and J by 5 bases, and 8 bases separated the two germline ends. The CDR3 spells CASSLAFGETQYF. In nucleotides, the CDR3 is TGCGCCAGCAGCTTGGCGTTTGGGGAGACCCAGTACTTC.

The chain couples TRBV4-3 to TRBJ1-2; perhaps TRBD1 as D (5 bases). This CDR3 region has 16 residues. V lost 1 base and J lost 3, with 15 bases in between. Per the germline V gene, CDR1 is LGHNA and CDR2 is YSLEER. The CDR3 here is CASSQAGGKGDYGYTF. CDR3 in DNA: TGCGCCAGCAGCCAAGCGGGGGGGAAGGGTGACTATGGCTACACCTTC.

CDR3 in amino acids: CASSYRGIDTQYF. CDR3 sequence (DNA): TGTGCCAGCAGCTATCGAGGCATAGATACGCAGTATTTT. The gene calls are TRBV5-8 and TRBJ2-3; D is undetermined. CDR1 and CDR2 (germline): SGHTS, YDEGEE. This CDR3 region has 13 residues. Trimming left V 3 bases short and J 5 bases short, with 10 bases between.

This clonotype was detected only a few times. The chain links TRBV6-2 or TRBV6-3 to TRBJ2-2; D unresolved. Germline CDR1 and CDR2: MNHEY and SVGEGT. The CDR3 is made up of 14 amino acids. The V and J ends lost 7 bases and 3 bases respectively, with 12 bases between them. The chain's CDR3 is CASITGWHTGELFF. The CDR3 coding sequence is TGTGCCAGCATTACTGGATGGCACACCGGGGAGCTGTTTTTT.

The sample holds a few counts of this clonotype. The chain combines TRBV12-3 or TRBV12-4 with TRBJ2-1, with a tentative D call TRBD2 (6 bases). The V and J ends lost 4 bases and 3 bases respectively, with 13 bases between them. This CDR3 contains 15 residues. The CDR3 nucleotides are TGTGCCAGCAGTTCCACGGGACTCGACTACAATGAGCAGTTCTTC. Translating it yields CASSSTGLDYNEQFF.

This clonotype was observed a handful of times. The J gene is TRBJ2-1, the V gene TRBV20-1; the match to TRBD1 covers 9 bases. This CDR3 has 16 residues. J gave up 8 bases and V 3 bases, and 14 bases lay outside the gene matches. Looked up from germline, CDR1 is DFQATT and CDR2 is SNEGSKA (reference sequence). The DNA of the CDR3 is TGCAGTGCTAGCGGGGTCCGGGACAGGGTTGTGTATGAGCAGTTCTTC. This sequence encodes CSASGVRDRVVYEQFF.

V gene TRBV20-1 combines with J gene TRBJ1-1; D gene uncertain. V was shortened by 6 bases and J by 2 bases, with 10 bases between the two germline ends. Germline V gene data show CDR1 as DFQATT and CDR2 as SNEGSKA (reference sequence). This CDR3 has 12 amino acids. The CDR3 region has the DNA TGCAGTGCCGCCGGGCCTAACACTGAAGCTTTCTTT. The encoded protein is CSAAGPNTEAFF.

J is TRBJ2-3 and V is TRBV28; 10 bases are shared with TRBD2. This CDR3 spans 15 amino acids. The germline CDR1 and CDR2 sequences are MDHEN and SYDVKM. Unmatched junction bases numbered 7, after V lost 6 bases and J lost 4 bases. The CDR3 here is CASRQREGGADTQYF. The DNA for the CDR3 is TGTGCCAGCAGACAGCGGGAGGGGGGGGCAGATACGCAGTATTTT.

This chain links TRBV20-1 with TRBJ2-5; D perhaps matches TRBD1 (5 bases). The CDR3 contains 14 residues. Germline assignment: CDR1 DFQATT and CDR2 SNEGSKA (reference sequence). Trimming stripped 3 bases from V and 1 base from J, with 12 bases between. The CDR3 spells CSASTQTVQETQYF. Written as DNA, the CDR3 is TGCAGTGCTAGTACACAGACAGTCCAAGAGACCCAGTACTTC.

This clonotype was counted only a few times. The chain uses TRBV28 and TRBJ2-1; 10 bases line up with TRBD2. The CDR3 contains 18 residues. Germline V lookup: CDR1 MDHEN, CDR2 SYDVKM. After removal of 7 bases from V and 0 bases from J, the junction contained 12 bases not matched to a gene. CDR3 residues: CASTLDGLAVSSYNEQFF. CDR3 DNA sequence: TGTGCCAGCACCCTGGATGGACTAGCGGTAAGCTCCTACAATGAGCAGTTCTTC.

The table lists this clonotype with a few counts. The gene calls are TRBV5-1 and TRBJ2-1; D perhaps matches TRBD1 (6 bases). CDR1 and CDR2 from the germline V gene are SGHRS and YFSETQ. The length of the CDR3 is 12 residues. Trimming pared 4 bases from V and 10 bases from J, leaving 12 bases between. The CDR3 DNA reads as TGCGCCAGCAGCGTTACAGGGTACGAGCAGTTCTTC. Its translation: CASSVTGYEQFF. The full variable domain, rest sourced from reference TRBV5-1 and TRBJ2-1, is KAGVTQTPRYLIKTRGQQVTLSCSPISGHRSVSWYQQTPGQGLQFLFEYFSETQRNKGNFPGRFSGRQFSNSRSEMNVSTLELGDSALYLCASSVTGYEQFFGPGTRLTVL.

This clonotype was detected only a few times. V is TRBV20-1 and J is TRBJ2-3; D gene uncertain. V shed 3 bases and J shed 3 bases, with 4 bases lying between them. From germline, CDR1 is DFQATT and CDR2 SNEGSKA (reference sequence). The CDR3 has 11 amino acids. CDR3 in amino acids: CSARLTDTQYF. CDR3 sequence (DNA): TGCAGTGCTAGGCTGACAGATACGCAGTATTTT.

The chain couples TRBV12-3 or TRBV12-4 to TRBJ1-4, with D unclear. This CDR3 has 13 residues. V lost 3 bases and J lost 7, with 9 bases in between. The CDR3 DNA is TGTGCCAGCAGTTTTATCAGAGTTGAAAAACTGTTTTTT. This translates into CASSFIRVEKLFF.